This TCR beta chain was sequenced in a study of blood T cell repertoires in COVID-19. Study in general: There were acute and convalescent COVID-19 samples, and they came from the United States, Italy and Spain. In each case, the material was cDNA or gDNA derived from T cells, B-cell-depleted T cells, or PBMCs.

In the original processing: Estimation of nucleated cell counts was performed using reference gene primer amplification. This table comes from immunoSEQ multiplex PCR, and its TCRdb copy is limited to in-frame clones, with some not included. The DNA gave D and trimming, while V, J and clone size come from that table. The sample lists hundreds of thousands of clones; more than 75% were seen once. The CDR3 contains 14 residues. The sample consisted of peripheral blood. The gene calls are TRBV12-2 and TRBJ2-1; TRBD2 is the table's D call, not checked against the DNA. TRBV12-2 is a pseudogene segment. The receptor comes from a woman in her 30s who had recovered from COVID-19. CDR3 DNA: TGTGCAAGTCGCCGACTAGCTACCGGGAATGAGCAGTTCTTC. Its protein product is CASRRLATGNEQFF.